This TCR beta chain appears in the sequencing data of a study of metastatic and nonmetastatic thyroid tumors. Study-level information: Across blood and tumor or nodule tissue, repertoires from malignant and benign thyroid patients were compared with one another. Study outcomes and limitations: Significantly higher TCR beta diversity was reportedly seen in malignant thyroid tumors than benign nodules, in blood and tumor.

Many counts were recorded for this clone. Antigen unknown. All patients reached thyroid surgery having received no treatment beforehand. TCRdb redid the clone calls on the PCR reads using MiXCR. The top ten hold around 24% of the sample, which has 65,000 or so clones, approximately 4.1% seen once. The TCR sequence derives from a female donor with papillary thyroid cancer or a benign thyroid nodule (not recorded which). Some clones in this sample may be carry-over from other donors' samples. The sample comprised blood.

CDR3 sequence reads: CASSEGDRGPVGEKLFF. The CDR3 DNA sequence: TGTGCCAGCAGTGAAGGGGATCGGGGGCCGGTAGGGGAAAAACTGTTTTTT. The V call is TRBV2, the J call TRBJ1-4; tentative D call: TRBD1 (6 bases). V was pared by 1 base and J by 8 bases, with 20 bases between. CDR1 and CDR2 from the germline V gene are SNHLY and FYNNEI. The CDR3 runs 17 residues.